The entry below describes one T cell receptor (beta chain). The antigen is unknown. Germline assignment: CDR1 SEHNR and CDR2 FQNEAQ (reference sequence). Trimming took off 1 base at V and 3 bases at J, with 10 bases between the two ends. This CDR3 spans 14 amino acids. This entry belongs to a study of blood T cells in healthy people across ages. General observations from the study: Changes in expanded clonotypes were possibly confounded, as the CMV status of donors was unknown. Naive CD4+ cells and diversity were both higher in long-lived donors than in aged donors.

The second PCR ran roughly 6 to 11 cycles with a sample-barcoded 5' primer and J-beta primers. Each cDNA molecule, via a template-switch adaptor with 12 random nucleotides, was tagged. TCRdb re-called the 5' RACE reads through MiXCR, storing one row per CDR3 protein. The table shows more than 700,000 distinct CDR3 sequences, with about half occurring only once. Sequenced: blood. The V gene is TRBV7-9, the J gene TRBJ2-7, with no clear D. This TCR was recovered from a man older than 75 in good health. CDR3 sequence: CASSLDPLHYEQYF. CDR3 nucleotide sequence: TGTGCCAGCAGCTTAGATCCCTTACACTACGAGCAGTACTTC.